This is a list of T cell receptor beta chains from one sample in a study of neurological immune-mediated disorders. Each CDR3 protein gets one entry after TCRdb re-called the 5' RACE reads with MiXCR. The repertoire holds 45,000 to 55,000 distinct CDR3 sequences, with over 5.5% as singletons. The sequencing sample was made of CD4+ T cells from blood. The receptor source for this set is a woman between 18 and 29 years old with multiple sclerosis. Each CDR3 is given with its conserved first and last residue. Each record gives: clone size, V gene, D gene, J gene, CDR3 protein, CDR3 DNA. A D gene is named only where the DNA matches it firmly. Rows give clone size only sometimes, using once, few, many, or a class for an expanded clone.

clone size: many; V gene: TRBV29-1; D gene: -; J gene: TRBJ1-2; CDR3 protein: CSVHRAGYGYTF; CDR3 DNA: TGCAGCGTTCACAGGGCAGGCTATGGCTACACCTTC
clone size: many; V gene: TRBV20-1; D gene: -; J gene: TRBJ2-3; CDR3 protein: CSARDHPGRTYTQYF; CDR3 DNA: TGCAGTGCTAGAGACCACCCGGGCAGGACGTATACGCAGTATTTT
clone size: many; V gene: TRBV20-1; D gene: -; J gene: TRBJ1-2; CDR3 protein: CSAWEVVGKSLGSSLFYGYTF; CDR3 DNA: TGCAGTGCTTGGGAGGTGGTAGGAAAGTCACTAGGGTCTTCCCTCTTCTATGGCTACACCTTC
clone size: many; V gene: TRBV20-1; D gene: TRBD2; J gene: TRBJ2-1; CDR3 protein: CSAPGASGRREQFF; CDR3 DNA: TGCAGTGCCCCGGGGGCTAGCGGGAGGAGAGAGCAGTTCTTC
clone size: few; V gene: TRBV18; D gene: TRBD1; J gene: TRBJ1-3; CDR3 protein: CASSRDSPSSGNTIYF; CDR3 DNA: TGTGCCAGCTCACGGGACAGCCCAAGCTCTGGAAACACCATATATTTT
clone size: many; V gene: TRBV6-5; D gene: -; J gene: TRBJ2-6; CDR3 protein: CASSRTGGANVLTF; CDR3 DNA: TGTGCCAGCAGCAGGACTGGGGGGGCCAACGTCCTGACTTTC
clone size: many; V gene: TRBV5-1; D gene: -; J gene: TRBJ2-1; CDR3 protein: CASSLGPPGDNEQFF; CDR3 DNA: TGCGCCAGCAGCTTGGGTCCGCCCGGGGACAATGAGCAGTTCTTC
clone size: many; V gene: TRBV6-6; D gene: TRBD1; J gene: TRBJ1-2; CDR3 protein: CASRGTGEYGYTF; CDR3 DNA: TGTGCCAGCAGGGGGACAGGGGAGTATGGCTACACCTTC
clone size: many; V gene: TRBV5-1; D gene: -; J gene: TRBJ2-2; CDR3 protein: CASSPLATNTGELFF; CDR3 DNA: TGCGCCAGCAGCCCGTTGGCGACGAACACCGGGGAGCTGTTTTTT
clone size: many; V gene: TRBV5-1; D gene: -; J gene: TRBJ2-7; CDR3 protein: CASSITDSYEQYF; CDR3 DNA: TGCGCCAGCAGCATAACCGACAGCTACGAGCAGTACTTC
clone size: many; V gene: TRBV3-1; D gene: -; J gene: TRBJ1-2; CDR3 protein: CASSLGTAGGYTF; CDR3 DNA: TGTGCCAGCAGCCTTGGGACGGCGGGGGGCTACACCTTC
clone size: many; V gene: TRBV27; D gene: TRBD1; J gene: TRBJ1-1; CDR3 protein: CASSLNRDRGVEAFF; CDR3 DNA: TGTGCCAGCAGTTTAAACCGGGACAGGGGTGTTGAAGCTTTCTTT
clone size: many; V gene: TRBV5-1; D gene: TRBD2; J gene: TRBJ2-1; CDR3 protein: CASSFGLAANNEQFF; CDR3 DNA: TGCGCCAGCAGCTTTGGACTAGCGGCAAACAATGAGCAGTTCTTC
clone size: -; V gene: TRBV5-8; D gene: -; J gene: TRBJ2-5; CDR3 protein: CASSPEGRWKETQYF; CDR3 DNA: TGTGCCAGCAGCCCTGAGGGACGGTGGAAAGAGACCCAGTACTTC
clone size: -; V gene: TRBV6-2/TRBV6-3; D gene: TRBD1; J gene: TRBJ2-1; CDR3 protein: CASIPGQGVAFSSSYNEQFF; CDR3 DNA: TGTGCCAGCATACCGGGACAGGGTGTAGCGTTTTCGAGCTCCTACAATGAGCAGTTCTTC
clone size: few; V gene: TRBV24-1; D gene: -; J gene: TRBJ2-2; CDR3 protein: CATSDLPTGELFF; CDR3 DNA: TGTGCCACCAGTGATTTGCCCACCGGGGAGCTGTTTTTT
clone size: -; V gene: TRBV6-4; D gene: -; J gene: TRBJ2-3; CDR3 protein: CASSDGGTGPTDTQYF; CDR3 DNA: TGTGCCAGCAGTGATGGGGGAACAGGGCCCACAGATACGCAGTATTTT
clone size: -; V gene: TRBV28; D gene: -; J gene: TRBJ2-4; CDR3 protein: CASTGLIKNIQYF; CDR3 DNA: TGTGCCAGCACTGGGTTGATCAAAAACATTCAGTACTTC
clone size: many; V gene: TRBV20-1; D gene: -; J gene: TRBJ2-2; CDR3 protein: CSASQDGTGELFF; CDR3 DNA: TGCAGTGCTAGCCAGGACGGGACCGGGGAGCTGTTTTTT
clone size: many; V gene: TRBV27; D gene: TRBD1; J gene: TRBJ1-3; CDR3 protein: CASSSTGVAGNTIYF; CDR3 DNA: TGTGCCAGCAGTTCGACAGGGGTTGCTGGAAACACCATATATTTT
clone size: many; V gene: TRBV20-1; D gene: -; J gene: TRBJ2-6; CDR3 protein: CSAPKGVTGANVLTF; CDR3 DNA: TGCAGTGCCCCAAAGGGGGTTACTGGGGCCAACGTCCTGACTTTC
clone size: many; V gene: TRBV28; D gene: -; J gene: TRBJ2-5; CDR3 protein: CASSGAGLGETQYF; CDR3 DNA: TGTGCCAGCAGTGGGGCAGGCCTTGGAGAGACCCAGTACTTC
clone size: -; V gene: TRBV30; D gene: -; J gene: TRBJ1-4; CDR3 protein: CAWSTPEGEKLFF; CDR3 DNA: TGTGCCTGGAGTACCCCGGAGGGGGAAAAACTGTTTTTT
clone size: many; V gene: TRBV6-5; D gene: TRBD1; J gene: TRBJ1-5; CDR3 protein: CASRSGGAQGGSQPQHF; CDR3 DNA: TGTGCCAGCAGGAGCGGGGGGGCGCAGGGGGGGAGTCAGCCCCAGCATTTT
clone size: many; V gene: TRBV5-1; D gene: TRBD1; J gene: TRBJ1-5; CDR3 protein: CASSFDGQGDQPQHF; CDR3 DNA: TGCGCCAGCAGCTTTGACGGACAGGGGGATCAGCCCCAGCATTTT
clone size: -; V gene: TRBV20-1; D gene: TRBD1; J gene: TRBJ1-1; CDR3 protein: CSARGTGGPEAFF; CDR3 DNA: TGCAGTGCTAGGGGGACAGGGGGCCCTGAAGCTTTCTTT
clone size: many; V gene: TRBV6-2/TRBV6-3; D gene: TRBD1; J gene: TRBJ2-5; CDR3 protein: CAGRRGDRQETQYF; CDR3 DNA: TGTGCCGGTCGTAGAGGGGACAGACAAGAGACCCAGTACTTC
clone size: many; V gene: TRBV6-5; D gene: TRBD2; J gene: TRBJ2-7; CDR3 protein: CASSSYLSSGGYEQYF; CDR3 DNA: TGTGCCAGCAGTTCATATCTTAGTAGCGGGGGGTACGAGCAGTACTTC
clone size: many; V gene: TRBV20-1; D gene: TRBD2; J gene: TRBJ2-2; CDR3 protein: CSARPTGLKNTGELFF; CDR3 DNA: TGCAGTGCTAGACCAACGGGACTAAAAAACACCGGGGAGCTGTTTTTT
clone size: many; V gene: TRBV25-1; D gene: -; J gene: TRBJ1-3; CDR3 protein: CASTPGGGNTIYF; CDR3 DNA: TGTGCCAGCACCCCCGGAGGGGGAAACACCATATATTTT
clone size: many; V gene: TRBV5-1; D gene: -; J gene: TRBJ1-3; CDR3 protein: CASSLDQQGTIYF; CDR3 DNA: TGCGCCAGCAGCTTGGACCAGCAAGGCACCATATATTTT
clone size: many; V gene: TRBV29-1; D gene: TRBD1; J gene: TRBJ2-3; CDR3 protein: CSVVGQGRDTQYF; CDR3 DNA: TGCAGCGTTGTTGGACAGGGAAGGGATACGCAGTATTTT
clone size: many; V gene: TRBV3-1; D gene: -; J gene: TRBJ1-2; CDR3 protein: CASSPMASAGGYTF; CDR3 DNA: TGTGCCAGCAGCCCCATGGCCTCTGCGGGTGGCTACACCTTC
clone size: many; V gene: TRBV21-1; D gene: -; J gene: TRBJ2-1; CDR3 protein: CARNRGLEDNEQFF; CDR3 DNA: TGTGCCAGAAACAGGGGACTAGAGGACAATGAGCAGTTCTTC
clone size: many; V gene: TRBV3-1; D gene: TRBD2; J gene: TRBJ2-3; CDR3 protein: CASSQRGGKDTQYF; CDR3 DNA: TGTGCCAGCAGCCAACGGGGGGGCAAAGATACGCAGTATTTT
clone size: many; V gene: TRBV5-4; D gene: -; J gene: TRBJ2-1; CDR3 protein: CASSLGNYNEQFF; CDR3 DNA: TGTGCCAGCAGCTTGGGCAACTACAATGAGCAGTTCTTC
clone size: many; V gene: TRBV6-5; D gene: -; J gene: TRBJ2-3; CDR3 protein: CASSYNGVPTDTQYF; CDR3 DNA: TGTGCCAGCAGTTACAATGGGGTACCGACAGATACGCAGTATTTT
clone size: many; V gene: TRBV29-1; D gene: -; J gene: TRBJ1-3; CDR3 protein: CSVRIPGRGDTIYF; CDR3 DNA: TGCAGCGTTCGTATACCTGGTAGAGGAGACACCATATATTTT
clone size: few; V gene: TRBV6-6; D gene: TRBD1; J gene: TRBJ2-6; CDR3 protein: CASSYKPSGDRLSSGANVLTF; CDR3 DNA: TGTGCCAGCAGTTATAAGCCCTCCGGGGACAGGCTATCCTCTGGGGCCAACGTCCTGACTTTC
clone size: many; V gene: TRBV24-1; D gene: TRBD2; J gene: TRBJ2-3; CDR3 protein: CATSEVPALAADTDTQYF; CDR3 DNA: TGTGCCACCAGTGAGGTACCCGCTCTAGCGGCAGACACAGATACGCAGTATTTT
clone size: many; V gene: TRBV20-1; D gene: -; J gene: TRBJ1-2; CDR3 protein: CSAKTQGHYGYTF; CDR3 DNA: TGCAGTGCTAAAACCCAGGGGCACTATGGCTACACCTTC
clone size: many; V gene: TRBV5-5; D gene: -; J gene: TRBJ1-1; CDR3 protein: CASSFAGVRMNTEAFF; CDR3 DNA: TGTGCCAGCAGCTTCGCGGGGGTACGCATGAACACTGAAGCTTTCTTT
clone size: many; V gene: TRBV7-9; D gene: -; J gene: TRBJ2-2; CDR3 protein: CASRSNTGELFF; CDR3 DNA: TGTGCCAGCAGGTCCAACACCGGGGAGCTGTTTTTT
clone size: many; V gene: TRBV12-3/TRBV12-4; D gene: TRBD2; J gene: TRBJ2-3; CDR3 protein: CASSLSTGLAGGSTDTQYF; CDR3 DNA: TGTGCCAGCAGCCTCTCCACTGGACTAGCGGGAGGGAGCACAGATACGCAGTATTTT
clone size: many; V gene: TRBV20-1; D gene: -; J gene: TRBJ1-1; CDR3 protein: CSARDRGRGWSGTAFF; CDR3 DNA: TGCAGTGCTAGAGATCGGGGGAGAGGTTGGTCAGGAACGGCTTTCTTT
clone size: many; V gene: TRBV5-1; D gene: -; J gene: TRBJ2-6; CDR3 protein: CASSAPGRLSSGANVLTF; CDR3 DNA: TGCGCCAGCAGCGCCCCCGGGAGATTAAGCTCTGGGGCCAACGTCCTGACTTTC
clone size: many; V gene: TRBV5-1; D gene: TRBD1; J gene: TRBJ2-7; CDR3 protein: CASSTGDVLLREQYF; CDR3 DNA: TGCGCCAGCAGTACAGGGGACGTACTACTACGAGAGCAGTACTTC
clone size: many; V gene: TRBV18; D gene: -; J gene: TRBJ1-4; CDR3 protein: CASSPTGLNEKLFF; CDR3 DNA: TGTGCCAGCTCACCAACGGGGCTGAATGAAAAACTGTTTTTT